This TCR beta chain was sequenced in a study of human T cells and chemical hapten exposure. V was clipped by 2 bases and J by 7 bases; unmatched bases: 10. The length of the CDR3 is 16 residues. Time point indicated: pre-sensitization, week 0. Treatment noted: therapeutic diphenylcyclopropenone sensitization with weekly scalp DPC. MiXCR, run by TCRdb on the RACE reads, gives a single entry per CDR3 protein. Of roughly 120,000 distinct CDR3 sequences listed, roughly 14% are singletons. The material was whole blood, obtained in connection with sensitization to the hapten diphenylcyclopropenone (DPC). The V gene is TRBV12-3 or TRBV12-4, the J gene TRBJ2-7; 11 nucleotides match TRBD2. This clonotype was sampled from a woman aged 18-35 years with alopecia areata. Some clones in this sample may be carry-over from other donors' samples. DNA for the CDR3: TGTGCCAGCAGTTTACTAAGACTAGCGGGGCCGGAAGAGCAGTACTTC. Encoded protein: CASSLLRLAGPEEQYF.